Below, 9 T cell receptor beta chains from the same sample are listed, as sequenced in a study of T cells after yellow fever vaccination. TCRdb fed the 5' RACE reads into MiXCR, producing one record per CDR3 protein. The table has some 340,000 distinct CDR3 sequences, approximately 11% seen once. This specimen consisted of CD4+ T cells sorted from PBMCs, obtained 45 days after the yellow fever booster vaccination. These receptors all come from a man between 18 and 35 years old who received the YFV17D yellow fever vaccine.

This chain joins TRBV7-3 and TRBJ2-1; D uncertain. The CDR3 extends over 13 amino acids. Germline CDR1 reads SGHTA; CDR2 reads FQGTGA. The V and J ends lost 4 bases and 8 bases respectively, with 12 bases between them. CDR3 loop: CASSSWNGDEQFF. The CDR3 nucleotides are TGTGCCAGCAGCTCCTGGAATGGGGATGAGCAGTTCTTC.

The chain recombines TRBV6-5 with TRBJ1-3; unclear D gene. Germline-derived CDR1 and CDR2 are MNHEY and SVGAGI. The CDR3 spans 11 residues. The germline V and J ends were trimmed by 6 bases and 8 bases, with 8 bases remaining between them. The CDR3 spells CASRGGDTIYF. The DNA of the CDR3 is TGTGCCAGCAGGGGTGGGGACACCATATATTTT.

This clonotype was counted only a few times. The chain uses TRBV7-2 and TRBJ1-2; D is perhaps TRBD1 (5 bases). V was shortened by 5 bases and J by 6 bases, with 16 bases between the two germline ends. The CDR3 runs 14 residues. CDR1 and CDR2 (germline): SGHTA, FQGNSA. The CDR3 DNA reads as TGTGCCAGCAGCGCCGGCCAGGGACCGCATGGCTACACCTTC. Translated, it gives CASSAGQGPHGYTF.

This clonotype was picked up a small number of times. This rearrangement joins TRBV7-2 to TRBJ2-7, with D possibly being TRBD1 (5 bases). The ends were cut back, 4 bases at V and 4 bases at J, with 11 bases in the middle. CDR1 SGHTA and CDR2 FQGNSA come from the germline V gene. CDR3 length: 13 amino acids. The CDR3 nucleotides read TGTGCCAGCAGCTCTACAGGTTCTTACGAGCAGTACGTC. Amino acid sequence: CASSSTGSYEQYV.

The rearrangement uses TRBV12-3 or TRBV12-4 and TRBJ2-3; D is uncertain. Deletions cut 1 base from V and 6 bases from J, with 11 bases between. CDR3 length: 14 residues. The CDR3 sequence is CASSLGEVFDTQYF. The CDR3, as DNA: TGTGCCAGCAGTTTAGGAGAAGTCTTCGATACGCAGTATTTT.

Only a few counts were recorded for this clonotype. The V and J genes are TRBV7-3 and TRBJ2-3, with 7 bases aligning to TRBD2. Per germline, CDR1 SGHTA and CDR2 FQGTGA. CDR3 length equals 15 residues. Germline trimming cut 2 bases from V and 4 bases from J; bases unmatched to any gene: 6. CDR3 sequence (DNA): TGTGCCAGCAGCTTAGGGGGGGACCGCGCAGATACGCAGTATTTT. It encodes CASSLGGDRADTQYF.

This clonotype appeared a few times. The V and J genes are TRBV5-1 and TRBJ2-3; TRBD2 is a possible D gene (6 bases). CDR1 and CDR2 (germline): SGHRS, YFSETQ. This CDR3 has 15 amino acids. V dropped 0 bases and J dropped 6 bases, with 14 bases sitting between them. CDR3 residues: CASSLEAGRRDTQYF. In nucleotides, the CDR3 is TGCGCCAGCAGCTTGGAGGCGGGGCGGCGGGATACGCAGTATTTT.

V gene TRBV11-2 combines with J gene TRBJ1-1, with TRBD1 as a possible D gene (6 bases). The CDR3 loop spans 13 amino acids. Between the trimmed V and J ends, which lost 3 bases and 8 bases, there was a span of 13 bases. The germline CDR1 and CDR2 sequences are SGHAT and FQNNGV. CDR3 loop: CASSLTGTPEAFF. CDR3 nucleotides: TGTGCCAGCAGCTTGACCGGGACACCCGAAGCTTTCTTT.

This clonotype was observed a handful of times. The rearrangement joins TRBV20-1 to TRBJ2-1, with a weak D call TRBD2 (5 bases). The CDR3 totals 13 residues. The V end was cut by 7 bases, the J end by 7 bases, with 17 bases between. Germline CDR1 is DFQATT and CDR2 is SNEGSKA (reference sequence). CDR3 region: CSGVGSGGNEQFF. In DNA form, the CDR3 reads TGCAGTGGGGTGGGGAGCGGTGGGAATGAGCAGTTCTTC.